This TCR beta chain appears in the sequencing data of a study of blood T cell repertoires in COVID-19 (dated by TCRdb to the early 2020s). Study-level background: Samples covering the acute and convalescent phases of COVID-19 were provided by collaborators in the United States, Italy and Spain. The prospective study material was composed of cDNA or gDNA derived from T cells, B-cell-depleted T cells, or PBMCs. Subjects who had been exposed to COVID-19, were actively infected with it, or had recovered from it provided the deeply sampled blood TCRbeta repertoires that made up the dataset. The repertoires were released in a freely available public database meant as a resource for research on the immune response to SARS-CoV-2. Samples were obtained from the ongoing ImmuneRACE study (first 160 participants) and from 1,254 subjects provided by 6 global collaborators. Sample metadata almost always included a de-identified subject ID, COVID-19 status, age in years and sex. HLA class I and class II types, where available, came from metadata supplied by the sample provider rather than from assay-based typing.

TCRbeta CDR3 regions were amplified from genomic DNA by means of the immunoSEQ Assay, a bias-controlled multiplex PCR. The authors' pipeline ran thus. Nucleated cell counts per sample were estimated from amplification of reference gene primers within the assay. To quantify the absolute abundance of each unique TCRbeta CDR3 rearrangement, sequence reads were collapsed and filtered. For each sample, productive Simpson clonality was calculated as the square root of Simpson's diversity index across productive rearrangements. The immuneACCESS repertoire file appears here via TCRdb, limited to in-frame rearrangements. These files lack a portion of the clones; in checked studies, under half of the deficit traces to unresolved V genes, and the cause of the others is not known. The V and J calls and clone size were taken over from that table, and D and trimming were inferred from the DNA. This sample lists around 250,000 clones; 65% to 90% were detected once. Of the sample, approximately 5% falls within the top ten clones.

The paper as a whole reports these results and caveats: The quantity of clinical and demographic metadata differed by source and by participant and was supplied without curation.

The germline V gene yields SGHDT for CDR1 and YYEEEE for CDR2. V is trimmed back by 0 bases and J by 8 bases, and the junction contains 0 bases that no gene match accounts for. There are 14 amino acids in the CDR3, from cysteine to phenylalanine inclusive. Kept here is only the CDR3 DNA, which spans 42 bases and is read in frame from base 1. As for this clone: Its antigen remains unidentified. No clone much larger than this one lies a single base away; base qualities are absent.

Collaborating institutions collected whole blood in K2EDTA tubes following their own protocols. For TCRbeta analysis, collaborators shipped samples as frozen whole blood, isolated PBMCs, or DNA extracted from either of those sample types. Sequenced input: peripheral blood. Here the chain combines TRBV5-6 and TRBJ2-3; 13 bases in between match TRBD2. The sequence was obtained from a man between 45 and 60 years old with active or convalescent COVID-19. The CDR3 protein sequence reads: CASSLGLAGGTQYF. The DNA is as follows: TGTGCCAGCAGCTTGGGACTAGCGGGGGGTACGCAGTATTTT.